This T cell receptor (beta chain) came from a study of sequential checkpoint blockade in melanoma. Study as a whole: Randomization was 1:1 between first-line nivolumab→ipilimumab and ipilimumab→nivolumab.

Treatment denoted: randomized to nivolumab then ipilimumab (arm A) or the reverse (arm B). DNA-damaging chemotherapy had not been given to any patient beforehand. Sorted cells were live CD3+CD8+, lacking CD19 and CD56, from PBMCs. The CDR3 length is 15 residues. Germline V gene sequence: CDR1 SQVTM, CDR2 ANQGSEA. J lost 3 bases, V lost 3 bases, and 1 base had no gene match. Measured with immunoSEQ multiplex PCR; TCRdb has only the in-frame clones, and not every one. The sample records approximately 11,000 clones, about three fifths being singletons. The sequencing here drew on CD8+ T cells sorted from blood (inferred from file names), taken from a patient given nivolumab and ipilimumab in sequence. The receptor was isolated from a human donor with melanoma. The chain has TRBV29-1 and TRBJ2-3, with TRBD2 matching over 15 bases. The CDR3 DNA sequence: TGCAGCGTTGATGGACTAGCGGGAGGGACAGATACGCAGTATTTT. This translates into CSVDGLAGGTDTQYF.